Here is one T cell receptor beta chain with its context. Its antigen remains unidentified. CDR3 length: 15 amino acids. Losses at the gene ends were 6 bases for V and 4 bases for J; bases not matched to a gene: 9. Germline V gene sequence: CDR1 PRHDT, CDR2 FYEKMQ (reference sequence). The table came from immunoSEQ multiplex PCR; TCRdb's copy has only in-frame clones and leaves some out. The sample carries tens of thousands of clones, approximately 84% recorded once. The data were taken from a study of PD-L1 blockade in urothelial cancer. In the study overall: Atezolizumab was started by patients at some point between 2014 and 2016 at 1,200 mg intravenously every 3 weeks. Blood drawn 3 weeks (second dose) and 6 weeks after treatment start was analyzed. Each blood sample yielded a median of around 130,000 T cells.

Study-level points and caveats: It was durable-benefit patients whose tumor-associated blood clones expanded more at 3 weeks.

The chain has TRBV13 and TRBJ2-3; 8 bases agree with TRBD2. Sample: PBMCs, taken around atezolizumab (anti-PD-L1) treatment. This clonotype was obtained from a man in his 60s with urothelial cancer. CDR3 coding DNA: TGTGCCAGCAGTGGGGGACTAGAACTTGCAGATACGCAGTATTTT. It yields the protein CASSGGLELADTQYF.